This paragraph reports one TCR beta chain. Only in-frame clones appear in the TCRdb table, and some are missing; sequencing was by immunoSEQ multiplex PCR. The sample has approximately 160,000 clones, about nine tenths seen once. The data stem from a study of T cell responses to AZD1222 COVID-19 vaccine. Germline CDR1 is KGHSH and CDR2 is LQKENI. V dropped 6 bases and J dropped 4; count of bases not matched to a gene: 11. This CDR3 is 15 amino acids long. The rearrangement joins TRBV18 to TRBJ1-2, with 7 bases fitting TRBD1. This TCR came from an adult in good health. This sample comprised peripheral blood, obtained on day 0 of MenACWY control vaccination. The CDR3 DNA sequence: TGTGCCAGCTCTACTCGACAGGGAGGAAGCTATGGCTACACCTTC. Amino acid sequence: CASSTRQGGSYGYTF.